The present entry profiles one T cell receptor (beta chain) with its context. The antigen is unknown. CDR1 is MGHDK and CDR2 is SYGVNS in the germline V gene. There are 14 residues in the CDR3. These data originate in a study of T cells expressing NK-cell markers. Overall study: One of eight sequenced donors was HCMV-seronegative; the other seven were seropositive.

Study-level points and caveats: Four donors' CD3+CD56-NKG2C+ cells were dominated by the same clonotypes.

TCRdb re-called the 5' RACE reads; one entry per CDR3 protein, DNA not given. The sample's table shows hundreds of thousands of distinct CDR3 sequences. The chain uses TRBV25-1 and TRBJ2-3; with no DNA, the TCRdb D assignment of TRBD2 cannot be verified. This clonotype was obtained from a man between 18 and 35 years old in good health. Sequenced sample: blood T cells: a sorted CD56 or NKG2C T cell subset, CD4+ or CD8+ T cells, or bulk PBMC T cells (not recorded which). The CDR3 is CASSEAGVPDTQYF.